The TCR beta chain described here comes from a study of cytomegalovirus exposure and HLA in healthy donors. From germline, CDR1 is MDHEN and CDR2 SYDVKM. The J segment lost 3 bases and the V segment lost 6 bases, leaving 12 bases of the junction unmatched. The CDR3 extends over 16 amino acids. Vbeta (60) and Jbeta (13) primers were used in the PCR. Assay used: immunoSEQ multiplex PCR; TCRdb lists only in-frame clones, some missing. The sample lists roughly 180,000 clones; roughly 80% were seen once. The sequencing sample was made of PBMCs. This clonotype was sampled from a man aged 25-45 years in good health and CMV-seronegative. The J gene is TRBJ1-2, the V gene TRBV28; 8 positions match TRBD1. The CDR3, as DNA: TGTGCCAGCAGCCCTGACAGGGGATCCCTTTACTATGGCTACACCTTC. It specifies CASSPDRGSLYYGYTF.